The 28 T cell receptor beta chains below come from one sample, sequenced in a study of blood T cell repertoires in COVID-19. Measured with immunoSEQ multiplex PCR; TCRdb has only the in-frame clones, and not every one. The data contain tens of thousands of clones, 88% of them seen just once; the ten biggest clones take up around an eighth. What was sequenced was peripheral blood. The receptors derive from a human donor in a cohort sampled during active COVID-19.

The chain combines TRBV7-6 with TRBJ1-5; the D gene is possibly TRBD1 (6 bases). This CDR3 is 14 amino acids long. Germline values: CDR1 SGHVS, CDR2 FNYEAQ. Trimming took 3 bases from V and 7 from J, leaving 13 bases between them. The CDR3 nucleotides read TGTGCCAGCAGCTTGGGGGGGCAGGGACAGCCCCAGCATTTT. Translation gives CASSLGGQGQPQHF.

The J gene is TRBJ1-3, the V gene TRBV6-6; D remains ambiguous. The CDR3 consists of 12 residues. V lost 11 bases to trimming and J lost 9 bases, with 17 bases between them. Germline-derived CDR1 and CDR2 are MNHNY and SVGAGI (reference sequence). CDR3 DNA sequence: TGTGCCGCAAGTCGGGGAGGTAGCACCATATATTTT. Its protein is CAASRGGSTIYF.

The chain couples TRBV3-1 (or the pseudogene TRBV3-2) to TRBJ1-2; D unclear. V was pared by 2 bases and J by 0 bases, with 19 bases between. CDR1 is LGHDT, CDR2 YNNKEL, per germline (reference sequence). The CDR3 loop spans 18 amino acids. This chain's CDR3 is CASSQLTYGRSANYGYTF. The CDR3 DNA sequence: TGTGCCAGCAGCCAACTCACCTATGGGAGATCAGCTAACTATGGCTACACCTTC.

CDR3 bases: TGTGCCACCCAGGGAGCCCTAGCGGGACTACGAGGGTTGTACTTC. Translating gives CATQGALAGLRGLYF. The chain uses TRBV6-6 and TRBJ2-7; 9 bases map to TRBD2. This CDR3 contains 15 residues. Per the germline V gene, CDR1 is MNHNY and CDR2 is SVGAGI (reference sequence). The junction had 22 bases not matched to a gene; V was cut back by 10 bases and J by 12 bases.

The genes are TRBV7-3 and TRBJ2-3; weak D call: TRBD2 (5 bases). The ends were cut back, 1 base at V and 9 bases at J, with 8 bases in the middle. CDR3 length: 12 residues. Germline V gene lookup returns CDR1 SGHTA and CDR2 FQGTGA. The CDR3 sequence is CASSLMGATQYF. The CDR3 nucleotides read TGTGCCAGCAGCTTAATGGGAGCGACGCAGTATTTT.

The rearrangement uses TRBV6-5 and TRBJ2-3, with 9 positions matching TRBD1. V shed 8 bases, J shed 8 bases, and the junction held 8 bases outside the gene matches. The CDR3 has 13 amino acids. CDR1 MNHEY and CDR2 SVGAGI come from the germline V gene. The CDR3 DNA reads TGTGCCAGCGGCGGGACAGGGTCTTTTACGCAGTATTTT. Protein product: CASGGTGSFTQYF.

The chain links TRBV11-3 to TRBJ2-2; D gene uncertain. V was pared by 3 bases and J by 4 bases, with 6 bases between. The CDR3 is 13 residues long. Germline loops: CDR1 SGHNT, CDR2 YENEEA. In nucleotides, the CDR3 is TGTGCCAGCAGCTTTAGTAGCACCGGGGAGCTGTTTTTT. Protein sequence: CASSFSSTGELFF.

V usage is TRBV19 and J usage is TRBJ1-5, with 7 bases lining up with TRBD1. This CDR3 is built from 14 residues. V lost 3 bases and J lost 7; bases outside the gene matches: 6. The germline V gene encodes CDR1 LNHDA and CDR2 SQIVND (reference sequence). The CDR3 DNA reads as TGTGCCAGTAGTATCGGGACAGAGGGGCAGCCCCAGCATTTT. Translating gives CASSIGTEGQPQHF. Filled out from reference TRBV19 and TRBJ1-5, the complete variable domain reads DGGITQSPKYLFRKEGQNVTLSCEQNLNHDAMYWYRQDPGQGLRLIYYSQIVNDFQKGDIAEGYSVSREKKESFPLTVTSAQKNPTAFYLCASSIGTEGQPQHFGDGTRLSIL.

The chain employs TRBV2 and TRBJ1-4; possibly TRBD1 for D (5 bases). V lost 0 bases and J lost 16, with 15 bases in between. The CDR3 loop spans 13 amino acids. Germline V gives CDR1 SNHLY, CDR2 FYNNEI. For the CDR3, the DNA is TGTGCCAGCAGTGAAGCGGGGTTTAAGGACAAGTTTTTT. It yields the protein CASSEAGFKDKFF.

CDR3 sequence reads: CASSPRQGTGELFF. The CDR3, as DNA: TGTGCCAGCAGCCCACGACAGGGCACCGGGGAGCTGTTTTTT. V is TRBV3-1 (or the pseudogene TRBV3-2) and J is TRBJ2-2, with TRBD1 identical over 7 bases. This CDR3 spans 14 amino acids. The junction had 3 bases not matched to a gene; V was cut back by 4 bases and J by 4 bases. Germline CDR1 is LGHDT and CDR2 is YNNKEL (reference sequence).

This chain joins TRBV6-5 and TRBJ2-5, with D maybe TRBD2 (6 bases). The CDR3 consists of 13 residues. V was cut by 7 bases and J by 5 bases, with 14 bases left in between. Germline V CDR1 and CDR2: MNHEY, SVGAGI. The CDR3 nucleotides read TGTGCCAGCACCAGCCCGGGACTGGAGACCCAGTACTTC. Protein: CASTSPGLETQYF.

This sequence joins TRBV10-3 and TRBJ1-2; 7 bases map to TRBD1. From germline, CDR1 is ENHRY and CDR2 SYGVKD. The CDR3 extends over 14 amino acids. V lost 5 bases, J lost 7 bases, and 10 bases stayed unmatched. The CDR3 reads CAISNREGASGYTF. In DNA form, the CDR3 reads TGTGCCATCAGTAACCGCGAGGGGGCTAGTGGCTACACCTTC.

The genes are TRBV29-1 and TRBJ1-3, with D uncertain. The CDR3 has 14 residues. Germline V gene lookup returns CDR1 SQVTM and CDR2 ANQGSEA. Trimming stripped 2 bases from V and 0 bases from J, with 8 bases between. The CDR3 nucleotides are TGCAGCGTTGAAAAGCTCTTCTCTGGAAACACCATATATTTT. This encodes CSVEKLFSGNTIYF. Full variable domain (rest looked up from reference TRBV29-1 and TRBJ1-3): SAVISQKPSRDICQRGTSLTIQCQVDSQVTMMFWYRQQPGQSLTLIATANQGSEATYESGFVIDKFPISRPNLTFSTLTVSNMSPEDSSIYLCSVEKLFSGNTIYFGEGSWLTVV.

V usage is TRBV30 and J usage is TRBJ2-7, with D perhaps matching TRBD1 (5 bases). V lost 4 bases and J 9 bases, leaving 16 bases between the germline ends. Germline lookup yields CDR1 GTSNPN and CDR2 SVGIG (reference sequence). The CDR3 is made up of 12 amino acids. This CDR3 reads CAWTTGPLGQYF. The DNA of the CDR3 is TGTGCCTGGACAACAGGACCCCTGGGGCAGTACTTC.

This clone has more than one count but fewer than ten. CDR3: CASSREASGLLEQYF. CDR3 sequence (DNA): TGTGCCAGCAGCCGTGAAGCTAGCGGACTCCTTGAGCAGTACTTC. The chain employs TRBV9 and TRBJ2-7; 7 bases agree with TRBD2. V shed 4 bases, J shed 7 bases, and the junction held 14 bases outside the gene matches. This CDR3 contains 15 residues. Germline V CDR1 and CDR2: SGDLS, YYNGEE. The whole variable domain, filled in from reference TRBV9 and TRBJ2-7, reads DSGVTQTPKHLITATGQRVTLRCSPRSGDLSVYWYQQSLDQGLQFLIQYYNGEERAKGNILERFSAQQFPDLHSELNLSSLELGDSALYFCASSREASGLLEQYFGPGTRLTVT.

The chain combines TRBV10-3 with TRBJ1-2; 9 nucleotides match TRBD1. Germline V CDR1 and CDR2: ENHRY, SYGVKD. The CDR3 is 13 residues long. Trimming took 8 bases from V and 8 from J; bases not matched to a gene: 9. CDR3 sequence reads: CAIGHGDRVGYTF. In nucleotides, the CDR3 is TGTGCCATCGGGCACGGGGACAGGGTGGGCTACACCTTC.

The chain is built from TRBV7-8 and TRBJ2-7; 7 bases fit TRBD2. In germline, CDR1 is SGHVS, CDR2 FQNEAQ. The CDR3 has 14 residues. V shed 5 bases and J 3 bases; nucleotides not matched to a gene: 7. CDR3 region: CASSRGAGLYEQYF. Written as DNA, the CDR3 is TGTGCCAGCAGCCGGGGAGCGGGACTCTACGAGCAGTACTTC.

The chain is built from TRBV12-3 or TRBV12-4 and TRBJ1-2, with TRBD1 as a possible D gene (6 bases). V lost 6 bases and J lost 4, with 12 bases in between. CDR3 length equals 13 residues. This CDR3 is CASRLEGVYGYTF. The CDR3 DNA follows: TGTGCCAGCAGACTTGAGGGGGTCTATGGCTACACCTTC.

This clone came up a few times. The J gene is TRBJ2-1, the V gene TRBV19, with D perhaps TRBD2 (5 bases). This CDR3 spans 15 amino acids. Germline V gene lookup returns CDR1 LNHDA and CDR2 SQIVND (reference sequence). V was shortened by 5 bases and J by 8 bases, with 19 bases between the two germline ends. CDR3 DNA sequence: TGTGCCAGTAGTTTTGCTAGCTCATTTATGTATGAGCAGTTCTTC. Its protein product is CASSFASSFMYEQFF.

The chain has TRBV7-3 and TRBJ2-7; TRBD1 aligns across 8 bases. V was clipped by 2 bases and J by 7 bases; unmatched bases: 16. The CDR3 runs to 17 residues. CDR1 and CDR2 (germline): SGHTA, FQGTGA. The CDR3 spells CASSLGPRGPNFQEQYF. CDR3 nucleotides: TGTGCCAGCAGCTTAGGTCCCAGGGGGCCGAATTTTCAGGAGCAGTACTTC.

The CDR3 region is CASSLDVGFHNSPLHF. The CDR3 DNA follows: TGTGCCAGCAGCTTAGATGTCGGGTTCCATAATTCACCCCTCCACTTT. This chain uses TRBV7-4 with TRBJ1-6; D is unclear. CDR1 is SGHVT, CDR2 SQSDAQ, per germline. This CDR3 has 16 residues. The V end was cut by 1 base, the J end by 5 bases, with 12 bases between.

The CDR3 sequence is CATSLGGFDEQFF. The CDR3 nucleotides read TGTGCCACCAGCCTTGGGGGGTTCGATGAGCAGTTCTTC. The chain carries TRBV24-1 and TRBJ2-1; D may be TRBD2 (6 bases). The length of the CDR3 is 13 residues. Trimming removed 7 bases from V and 8 bases from J, with 14 bases in between. Germline V CDR1 and CDR2: KGHDR, SFDVKD.

The chain is built from TRBV12-3 or TRBV12-4 and TRBJ2-5; TRBD2 is a possible D gene (5 bases). The CDR3 loop spans 13 amino acids. V gave up 3 bases and J gave up 3 bases, with 8 bases separating them. CDR3 DNA: TGTGCCAGCAGTTTTTCCGGGGAAGAGACCCAGTACTTC. Its protein product is CASSFSGEETQYF.

This rearrangement joins TRBV28 to TRBJ2-7; D possibly corresponds to TRBD2 (6 bases). Germline assignment: CDR1 MDHEN and CDR2 SYDVKM. V lost 3 bases to trimming and J lost 0 bases, with 9 bases between them. The CDR3 is made up of 14 amino acids. CDR3 loop: CASSFAGYSYEQYF. The DNA for the CDR3 is TGTGCCAGCAGTTTTGCGGGGTACTCCTACGAGCAGTACTTC.

This clone was counted only a few times. The CDR3 bases are TGTGCCAGCATCGGGAGGTCGGGACTTGCGCCGTTCGGGGAGCTGTTTTTT. Amino acid sequence: CASIGRSGLAPFGELFF. The rearrangement uses TRBV7-9 and TRBJ2-2; 7 bases align to TRBD2. Germline V gene sequence: CDR1 SEHNR, CDR2 FQNEAQ (reference sequence). The CDR3 runs 17 residues. The V gene end was trimmed by 7 bases and the J gene end by 7 bases; junction bases not matched to a gene: 18.

The rearrangement uses TRBV5-6 and TRBJ2-7; D is uncertain. Germline V lookup: CDR1 SGHDT, CDR2 YYEEEE. Trimming pared 5 bases from V and 2 bases from J, leaving 11 bases between. This CDR3 has 13 amino acids. The CDR3 protein is CASRTRTAYEQYF. CDR3 bases: TGTGCCAGCAGGACGCGCACAGCCTACGAGCAGTACTTC.

The chain recombines TRBV2 with TRBJ1-3; no clear D gene. Germline V gene sequence: CDR1 SNHLY, CDR2 FYNNEI. With 8 bases removed from V and 0 bases from J, the gap between germline ends came to 14 bases. This CDR3 is 15 amino acids long. The CDR3 DNA is TGTGCCAGCGCGCTTAAAGTTCTCTCTGGAAACACCATATATTTT. The encoded protein is CASALKVLSGNTIYF.

V is TRBV13 and J is TRBJ2-7, with TRBD2 identical over 7 bases. Trimming removed 8 bases from V and 0 bases from J; junction bases left unmatched: 7. The CDR3 runs to 14 residues. Germline V gene data show CDR1 as PRHDT and CDR2 as FYEKMQ (reference sequence). The CDR3 nucleotides are TGTGCCAGCCTACGCGCGGGGGACTCCTACGAGCAGTACTTC. This sequence encodes CASLRAGDSYEQYF.